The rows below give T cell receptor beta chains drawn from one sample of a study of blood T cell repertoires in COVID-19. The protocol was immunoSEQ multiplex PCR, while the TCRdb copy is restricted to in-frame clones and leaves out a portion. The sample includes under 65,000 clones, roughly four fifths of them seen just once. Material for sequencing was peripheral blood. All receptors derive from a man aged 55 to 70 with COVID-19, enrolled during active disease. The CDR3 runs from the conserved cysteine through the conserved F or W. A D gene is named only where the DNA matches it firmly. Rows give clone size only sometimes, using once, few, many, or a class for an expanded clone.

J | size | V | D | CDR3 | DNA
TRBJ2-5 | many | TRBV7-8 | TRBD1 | CASGDSLGTQYF | TGTGCCAGCGGGGACAGCCTGGGGACCCAGTACTTC
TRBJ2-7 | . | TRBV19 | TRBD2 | CASSSWTSGSYEQYF | TGTGCCAGTAGTTCGTGGACTAGCGGGAGTTACGAGCAGTACTTC
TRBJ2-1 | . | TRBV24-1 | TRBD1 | CATSDPKRTGRHEQFF | TGTGCCACCAGTGATCCTAAACGGACAGGGAGGCATGAGCAGTTCTTC
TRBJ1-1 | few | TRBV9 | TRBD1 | CASSPRTGGAGNTEAFF | TGTGCCAGCAGCCCCAGGACAGGGGGCGCGGGGAACACTGAAGCTTTCTTT
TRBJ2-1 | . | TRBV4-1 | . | CASSLIQRGEQFF | TGCGCCAGCAGCTTAATACAACGGGGTGAGCAGTTCTTC
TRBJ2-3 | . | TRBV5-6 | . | CASSLKTTSTDTQYF | TGTGCCAGCAGCTTGAAGACTACTAGCACAGATACGCAGTATTTT
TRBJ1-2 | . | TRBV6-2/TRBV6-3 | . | CASSYYQGSGYGYTF | TGTGCCAGCAGTTACTACCAGGGGTCGGGCTATGGCTACACCTTC
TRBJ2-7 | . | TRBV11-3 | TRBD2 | CASSLRSTSGSGEQYF | TGTGCCAGCAGCCTTAGATCGACTAGCGGGAGTGGTGAGCAGTACTTC
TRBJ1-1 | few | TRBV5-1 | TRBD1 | CASSLVGTDTEAFF | TGCGCCAGCAGCTTGGTGGGGACAGATACTGAAGCTTTCTTT
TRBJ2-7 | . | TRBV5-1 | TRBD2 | CASSLLRGGGYEQYF | TGCGCCAGCAGCCTCTTGCGAGGCGGGGGCTACGAGCAGTACTTC
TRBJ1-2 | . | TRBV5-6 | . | CASSLQEKYGYTF | TGTGCCAGCAGCTTACAGGAAAAATATGGCTACACCTTC
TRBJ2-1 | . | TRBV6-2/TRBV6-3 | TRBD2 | CASSLNRLAGGRNEQFF | TGTGCCAGCAGTTTGAACCGGTTAGCGGGAGGGAGGAATGAGCAGTTCTTC
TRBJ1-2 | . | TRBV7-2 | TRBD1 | CASSSKTGDYGYTF | TGTGCCAGCAGCTCTAAGACAGGGGACTATGGCTACACCTTC
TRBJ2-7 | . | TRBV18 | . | CASSPEGQLREQYF | TGTGCCAGCTCCCCGGAGGGACAGCTTCGCGAGCAGTACTTC
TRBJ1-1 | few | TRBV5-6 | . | CASSLPGVQVNTEAFF | TGTGCCAGCAGCTTGCCGGGGGTTCAGGTAAACACTGAAGCTTTCTTT
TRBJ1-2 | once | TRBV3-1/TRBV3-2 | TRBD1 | CASSPTTGVRGYTF | TGTGCCAGCAGCCCAACGACAGGGGTGAGGGGCTACACCTTC
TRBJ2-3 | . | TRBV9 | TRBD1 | CASSSGQGRADTQYF | TGTGCCAGCAGCTCGGGACAGGGGAGGGCAGATACGCAGTATTTT
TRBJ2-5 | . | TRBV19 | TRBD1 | CASSDRGRRETQYF | TGTGCCAGTAGCGACAGGGGGCGGCGTGAGACCCAGTACTTC
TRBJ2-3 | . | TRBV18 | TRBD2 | CASSPAGGARSTDTQYF | TGTGCCAGCTCACCCGCGGGGGGGGCGCGAAGCACAGATACGCAGTATTTT
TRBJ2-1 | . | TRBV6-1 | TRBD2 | CASSEFLAAYNEQFF | TGTGCCAGCAGTGAATTTCTAGCGGCCTACAATGAGCAGTTCTTC
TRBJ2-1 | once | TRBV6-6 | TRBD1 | CASSYKDRVYLNEQFF | TGTGCCAGCAGTTATAAGGACAGGGTCTATTTGAATGAGCAGTTCTTC
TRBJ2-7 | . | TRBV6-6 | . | CASSYGRRGSYEQYF | TGTGCCAGCAGTTATGGCAGGCGAGGGTCCTACGAGCAGTACTTC
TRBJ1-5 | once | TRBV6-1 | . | CASSEARGGAKSNQPQHF | TGTGCCAGCAGTGAAGCGCGGGGGGGCGCGAAGTCGAATCAGCCCCAGCATTTT
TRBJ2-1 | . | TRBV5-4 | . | CASSLATGFGNEQFF | TGTGCCAGCAGCTTGGCCACAGGGTTCGGCAATGAGCAGTTCTTC
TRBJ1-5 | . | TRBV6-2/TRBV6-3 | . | CASSYAHRGNQPQHF | TGTGCCAGCAGTTACGCCCACAGGGGCAATCAGCCCCAGCATTTT
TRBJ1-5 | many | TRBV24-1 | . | CATRDTMHRVLRQPQHF | TGTGCCACCAGGGACACAATGCACAGGGTCTTACGCCAGCCCCAGCATTTT
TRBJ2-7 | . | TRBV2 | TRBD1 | CASSDYRTGDEQYF | TGTGCCAGCAGTGATTATCGGACAGGGGACGAGCAGTACTTC
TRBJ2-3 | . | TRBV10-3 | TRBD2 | CAISEGGGPSTQYF | TGTGCCATCAGTGAGGGCGGGGGGCCCAGTACGCAGTATTTT
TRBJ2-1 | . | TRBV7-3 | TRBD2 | CASSARTSEEQFF | TGTGCCAGCAGCGCCCGGACTAGCGAGGAGCAGTTCTTC
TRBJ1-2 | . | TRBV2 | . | CASRPESLRYGYTF | TGTGCCAGCAGGCCTGAGTCCCTTCGCTATGGCTACACCTTC
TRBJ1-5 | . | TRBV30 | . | CAWREGNQPQHF | TGTGCCTGGAGGGAGGGCAATCAGCCCCAGCATTTT
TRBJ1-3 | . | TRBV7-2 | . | CASRKGGSGNTIYF | TGTGCCAGCCGGAAGGGAGGGTCTGGAAACACCATATATTTT
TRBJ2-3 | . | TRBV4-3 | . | CASSQVGGTSTDTQYF | TGCGCCAGCAGCCAAGTCGGCGGGACTAGCACAGATACGCAGTATTTT
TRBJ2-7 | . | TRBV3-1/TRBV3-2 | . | CASSQGQNYEQYF | TGTGCCAGCAGCCAAGGACAAAACTACGAGCAGTACTTC
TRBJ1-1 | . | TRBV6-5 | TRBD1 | CASSRQGGYTEAFF | TGTGCCAGCAGTCGACAGGGGGGGTACACTGAAGCTTTCTTT
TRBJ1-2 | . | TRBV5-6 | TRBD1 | CASTAYRGGYTF | TGTGCCAGCACAGCTTACAGGGGCGGCTACACCTTC
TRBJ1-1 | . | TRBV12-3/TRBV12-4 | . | CASSLGRNTEAFF | TGTGCCAGCAGTTTGGGGAGGAACACTGAAGCTTTCTTT
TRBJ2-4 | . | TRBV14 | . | CASNPTGAKNIQYF | TGTGCCAGCAACCCGACAGGAGCCAAAAACATTCAGTACTTC
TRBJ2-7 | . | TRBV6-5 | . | CASSPASSSSYEQYF | TGTGCCAGCAGTCCCGCTTCTAGCAGCTCCTACGAGCAGTACTTC
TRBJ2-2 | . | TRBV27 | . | CASNSFTGELFF | TGTGCCAGCAACAGCTTCACCGGGGAGCTGTTTTTT
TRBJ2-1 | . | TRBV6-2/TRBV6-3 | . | CASSKGGWQSYNEQFF | TGTGCCAGCAGTAAGGGGGGGTGGCAGTCCTACAATGAGCAGTTCTTC
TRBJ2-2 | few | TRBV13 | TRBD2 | CASRPGLAGGRSTGELFF | TGTGCCAGCAGACCCGGTTTAGCGGGGGGGCGGAGCACCGGGGAGCTGTTTTTT
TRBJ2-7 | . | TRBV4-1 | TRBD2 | CASSQGRLAGAHEQYF | TGCGCCAGCAGCCAGGGACGACTAGCGGGAGCCCACGAGCAGTACTTC